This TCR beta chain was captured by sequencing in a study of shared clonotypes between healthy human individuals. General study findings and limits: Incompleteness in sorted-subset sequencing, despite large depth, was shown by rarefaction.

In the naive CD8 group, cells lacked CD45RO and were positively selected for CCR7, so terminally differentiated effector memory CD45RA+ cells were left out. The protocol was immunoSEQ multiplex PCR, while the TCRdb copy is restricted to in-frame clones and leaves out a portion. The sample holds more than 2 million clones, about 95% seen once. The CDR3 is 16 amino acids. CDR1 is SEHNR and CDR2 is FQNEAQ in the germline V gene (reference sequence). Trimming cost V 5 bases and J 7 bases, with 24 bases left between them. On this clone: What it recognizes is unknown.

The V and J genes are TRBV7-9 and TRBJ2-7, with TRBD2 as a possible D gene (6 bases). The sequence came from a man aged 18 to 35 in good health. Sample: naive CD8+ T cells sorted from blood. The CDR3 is CASSPPEGPTLGEQYF. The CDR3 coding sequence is TGTGCCAGCAGCCCCCCGGAGGGACCAACCCTGGGGGAGCAGTACTTC.